This T cell receptor beta chain was profiled in a study of shared clonotypes between healthy human individuals. The study, taken as a whole, reports: Approximately 4.6% of naive CD4 clonotypes were shared across four donors.

Deep was the level at which the assay was run. Using immunoSEQ multiplex PCR, the repertoire was profiled, and TCRdb retains in-frame clones only, with some absent. The table lists about 1 million clones, about 74% of them singletons, with 1.5% in the top ten. On this clone: The antigen is not known.

This CDR3 comprises 10 residues. With 1 base removed from V and 7 bases from J, the gap between germline ends came to 3 bases. Germline loops: CDR1 DFQATT, CDR2 SNEGSKA (reference sequence). Source material: memory CD4+ T cells sorted from blood. Indicated subset: CD45RA-negative fraction. The clonotype comes from a man aged 18 to 29 in good health. This chain connects TRBV20-1 to TRBJ2-3; no reliable D call. DNA of the CDR3: TGCAGTGCTAGAGTATATACGCAGTATTTT. This translates into CSARVYTQYF.